The text below deals with one TCR beta chain. What it recognizes is unknown. The protocol was immunoSEQ multiplex PCR, while the TCRdb copy is restricted to in-frame clones and leaves out a portion. The sample yields fewer than 100,000 clones, roughly 90% seen once. This record belongs to a study of PD-1 blockade in classical Hodgkin lymphoma. CDR3 length equals 15 residues. CDR1 and CDR2 (germline): MNHEY, SMNVEV (reference sequence). V dropped 3 bases and J dropped 5; count of bases not matched to a gene: 6. Each patient relapsed following autologous stem cell transplantation, and prior brentuximab vedotin exposure differed. Study conclusions and caveats: Patients starting nivolumab under 1 year after ASCT were excluded. Complete responders started with a diversity level that resembled newly diagnosed patients at baseline.

This TCR was recovered from a human donor with classical Hodgkin lymphoma. The chain couples TRBV27 to TRBJ2-2; 7 bases line up with TRBD2. Here the sequenced sample was peripheral blood mononuclear cells (PBMCs), taken at baseline. The CDR3 region is CASSFNGRSTGELFF. The CDR3 DNA follows: TGTGCCAGCAGTTTTAACGGGAGGTCGACCGGGGAGCTGTTTTTT.